A single TCR beta chain is shown here with its context. This clone was found a few times. Its antigen target is currently unknown. Per-base quality was not reported, and no clone a single base away is much larger than it. Other DNA variants within this sample encode the same CDR3. Its CDR3 holds 13 amino acids, cysteine through phenylalanine. CDR3 DNA is the only sequence kept; it has 39 bases, read in frame from the first base. The trim is 2 bases for V and 4 bases for J, with a gap of 7 bases between the germline ends. For CDR1 and CDR2, the germline V gene (reference sequence) lists SGHNT and YYREEE. Donors were healthy HIV-negative adults with no recently reported acute infections or vaccinations. Every donor was a Caucasian adult residing in Nashville, Tennessee, USA. CD4+ T cells were enriched through magnetic negative selection, after which naive cells were positively selected on CD45RA and the remaining negative fraction served as the memory subset. After blood collection by leukapheresis, PBMCs were isolated using Ficoll-Histopaque density gradient centrifugation and then cryopreserved in the vapor phase of liquid nitrogen. Analytical flow cytometry was used to check the purity and quantity of every magnetically sorted T cell population. From each sorted fraction, genomic DNA was isolated and quantified by UV absorbance on a Nanodrop 2000c.

This sample was included in a study of shared clonotypes between healthy human individuals (dated by TCRdb to 2018 to 2020). Looking at the study overall: A couple of women and three men aged 18 to 49 years were included in the cohort. For each donor, three plates each were used for CD4 naive and CD4 memory, two plates were used for CD8 naive, and one plate was used for CD8 memory. The study deeply sequenced blood TCR repertoires of about five healthy adults to estimate repertoire size and the extent of clonotype sharing between individuals. Libraries were prepared and TCR repertoires were sequenced by different laboratories using diverse techniques, in order to increase sequencing depth and limit assay-specific biases. Per donor, leukapheresis produced somewhere between about 0.9 and 10 billion PBMCs.

Using the deep immunoSEQ assay, TCR CDR3 regions were amplified from genomic DNA by multiplex PCR. Genomic DNA extracted from each cell subset was distributed evenly over all wells of several immunoSEQ 96-well plates, and each plate served as one replicate. For sorted subsets, about 200 ng genomic DNA, equal to tens of thousands of T cell genomes, was loaded into each replicate PCR. Purified libraries were quantified with a Qubit 3.0 fluorometer, sized on a Bioanalyzer 2100, and re-quantified with the KAPA Library Quantification kit. Every immunoSEQ 96-well plate was sequenced on a dedicated single-read 150-cycle Illumina NextSeq 550 flow cell. Processing in the source paper ran as follows. The immunoSEQ output contained only junctional sequences without quality scores, so filtering could not match that applied to full-length reads. To assign V/J genes and CDR3, sequences were annotated against IMGT germline references using PyIR, a Python wrapper for IgBLAST v1.9. Reads were filtered out if the reads had weak V/J assignments (E-value above 1e-6), no CDR3, stop codons, out-of-frame junctions, or ambiguous translated residues. V3J clonotypes were defined as sequences sharing the same inferred V gene, J gene, and CDR3 amino acid sequence. The percentage overlap between two repertoires was calculated by dividing the number of shared unique clonotypes by the size of the smaller repertoire. Three approaches were used to assess repertoire richness: RTK rarefaction, the Chao1 estimator, and Recon v2.1 estimates of unobserved clonotypes. Generation probabilities were computed with OLGA for all TCRbeta clonotypes obtained by the gDNA method from a few donors. TCRdb obtained this table from immuneACCESS and retained in-frame rearrangements with V and J assigned. These tables miss some clones; where compared with another copy, unresolved V genes account for less than half of the shortfall, and the remainder is unexplained. V, J and clone size were drawn from that table, and D and trimming were deduced from the DNA. For this sample the table gives 1,100,000 or so clones, of which 75% to 85% were detected only once. The top ten constitute about 0.52% of the sample.

Results the study describes overall, beyond this receptor: Rarefaction of sorted-subset datasets indicated incomplete sequencing despite the large sequencing depth. Sampling was restricted to blood, and TCR repertoires in tissues likely differ from the TCR repertoires found in blood. The genetic and exposure-history diversity represented was limited by the small number of donors. Naive subsets generally had larger estimated clonotype richness than memory subsets. Based on pairwise subsampling, the degree of clonotype sharing among donors was expected to be affected by sequencing depth. Compared with non-shared clonotypes, the clonotypes found in all four sorted-subset donors had higher generation probabilities. When four donors were compared, the shared fraction of clonotypes was about 5.4% for naive CD4, approximately 3.3% for naive CD8, roughly 2.5% for memory CD4, and less than 0.5% for memory CD8.

The chain couples TRBV5-4 to TRBJ2-1; TRBD2 could be the D gene, as 5 bases match. The source of this sequence is a man aged 18 to 30 in good health. Some clones in this sample may be carry-over from other donors' samples. The sample comprised memory CD4+ T cells from PBMCs. This specimen's cell subset or site label, per the study, means: CD45RA-negative fraction. The CDR3 region has the sequence CASSFTGYNEQFF. The DNA sequence is as follows: TGTGCCAGCAGCTTCACGGGGTACAATGAGCAGTTCTTC.